The 8 T cell receptor beta chains listed next were all sequenced from one sample in a study of cytomegalovirus exposure and HLA in healthy donors. PCR primers comprised 60 Vbeta and 13 Jbeta primers. Clones were read by immunoSEQ multiplex PCR, and TCRdb kept only the in-frame ones, dropping some. This sample has around 170,000 clones; roughly 80% occur once, and the top ten carry 2.6%. The specimen was PBMCs. All receptors derive from a woman aged 50 to 60 in good health and CMV-seropositive.

This chain uses TRBV7-8 with TRBJ2-1, with 8 bases fitting TRBD2. The V segment lost 5 bases and the J segment 1 base; nucleotides outside the gene matches: 10. Germline CDR1 SGHVS, CDR2 FQNEAQ. The CDR3 loop spans 17 amino acids. The CDR3 here is CASSPWFAGGSYNEQFF. In DNA form, the CDR3 reads TGTGCCAGCAGCCCCTGGTTTGCGGGGGGATCCTACAATGAGCAGTTCTTC.

The chain links TRBV5-1 to TRBJ2-1; 7 positions match TRBD1. The CDR3 has 14 residues. CDR1 SGHRS and CDR2 YFSETQ come from the germline V gene. The V gene end was trimmed by 3 bases and the J gene end by 4 bases; junction bases not matched to a gene: 4. The CDR3 here is CASSSTGVYNEQFF. The CDR3 nucleotides read TGCGCCAGCAGCTCAACAGGGGTATACAATGAGCAGTTCTTC. Full variable domain (remainder filled in from reference TRBV5-1 and TRBJ2-1): KAGVTQTPRYLIKTRGQQVTLSCSPISGHRSVSWYQQTPGQGLQFLFEYFSETQRNKGNFPGRFSGRQFSNSRSEMNVSTLELGDSALYLCASSSTGVYNEQFFGPGTRLTVL.

The rearrangement uses TRBV28 and TRBJ1-2, with TRBD1 matching 7 bases. The junction had 9 bases not matched to a gene; V was cut back by 6 bases and J by 8 bases. The CDR3 covers 13 residues. CDR1 and CDR2 from the germline V gene are MDHEN and SYDVKM. CDR3 sequence: CASRTGQDRGYTF. The CDR3 DNA follows: TGTGCCAGCAGAACAGGACAGGACCGGGGCTACACCTTC.

V is TRBV5-1 and J is TRBJ2-1, with 10 bases aligning to TRBD2. Germline CDR1 SGHRS, CDR2 YFSETQ. The V and J ends lost 2 bases and 8 bases, in that order; junction bases with no gene match: 7. CDR3 size: 15 residues. The CDR3 spells CASSFSGGFRDEQFF. As DNA, the CDR3 is TGCGCCAGCAGCTTTAGCGGGGGGTTCCGCGATGAGCAGTTCTTC.

This clone was found once. The chain's CDR3 is CASRKDRMNTEAFF. In DNA form, the CDR3 reads TGTGCCAGCAGAAAGGACAGGATGAACACTGAAGCTTTCTTT. V is TRBV6-5 and J is TRBJ1-1, with 7 bases identical to TRBD1. Germline lookup yields CDR1 MNHEY and CDR2 SVGAGI. The trim removed 6 bases at V and 0 bases at J, leaving 4 bases unmatched. This CDR3 comprises 14 residues.

The rearrangement uses TRBV19 and TRBJ2-2, with 10 bases identical to TRBD2. The CDR3 covers 17 residues. After removal of 7 bases from V and 1 base from J, the junction contained 9 bases not matched to a gene. Germline values: CDR1 LNHDA, CDR2 SQIVND (reference sequence). The CDR3 protein is CASTIKGLAVNTGELFF. The CDR3, as DNA: TGTGCCAGTACCATCAAAGGACTAGCGGTGAACACCGGGGAGCTGTTTTTT. Together with reference TRBV19 and TRBJ2-2, the CDR3 gives the full variable domain: DGGITQSPKYLFRKEGQNVTLSCEQNLNHDAMYWYRQDPGQGLRLIYYSQIVNDFQKGDIAEGYSVSREKKESFPLTVTSAQKNPTAFYLCASTIKGLAVNTGELFFGEGSRLTVL.

This sequence joins TRBV14 and TRBJ1-4; TRBD1 agrees at 8 bases. Per the germline V gene, CDR1 is SGHDN and CDR2 is FVKESK. This CDR3 is built from 15 residues. J gave up 7 bases and V 3 bases, and 7 bases lay outside the gene matches. The CDR3 sequence: CASSHVGQGVEKLFF. The CDR3 coding sequence is TGTGCCAGCAGCCATGTCGGACAGGGAGTTGAAAAACTGTTTTTT.

The chain combines TRBV7-2 with TRBJ1-2; the match to TRBD1 covers 10 bases. V lost 2 bases, J lost 6 bases, and 9 bases stayed unmatched. The CDR3 is 16 amino acids. The V gene's germline CDR1 is SGHTA and CDR2 FQGNSA. CDR3 residues: CASSLIVAGTGDGYTF. The DNA of the CDR3 is TGTGCCAGCAGCTTAATTGTGGCCGGGACAGGGGATGGCTACACCTTC. Supplemented by reference TRBV7-2 and TRBJ1-2, the full variable domain reads GAGVSQSPSNKVTEKGKDVELRCDPISGHTALYWYRQSLGQGLEFLIYFQGNSAPDKSGLPSDRFSAERTGGSVSTLTIQRTQQEDSAVYLCASSLIVAGTGDGYTFGSGTRLTVV.